This TCR beta chain was profiled in a study of T cell clusters in autoimmune cytopenias. The germline gives CDR1 ENHRY, CDR2 SYGVKD. The CDR3 has 13 amino acids. TRB was amplified by touch-down multiplex PCR, primer pools A and B combined. One entry per CDR3 protein, without DNA, is what TCRdb gives after re-calling the multiplex PCR reads. In total, the table holds 11,000 or so distinct CDR3 sequences. Tens of thousands of genome equivalents of blood DNA were amplified for TRB. The study's findings and limits: TRB repertoire shifts in secondary cytopenia and chronic lymphocytic leukemia mostly reflected lymphoma, not autoimmunity.

A remark on this clonotype: What it binds is not known.

The same data also contributed to another study, on T cell repertoires in aging, cancer and after chemotherapy. Turning to that study: Median generation probability rose over the chemotherapy interval in each cancer cohort, suggesting rebound thymic output.

This clonotype was obtained from a human donor in good health. Sequencing input: peripheral blood. The chain employs TRBV10-3 and TRBJ2-7. This chain's CDR3 is CAISDGFAYEQYF.